Each of the 8 T cell receptor beta chains below was sequenced from the same sample in a study of T cell changes during pregnancy in multiple sclerosis. The repertoire was sequenced with immunoSEQ multiplex PCR; TCRdb's copy has only in-frame clones and lacks some. The sample yields 50,000 to 60,000 clones, around 90% seen once. This sample comprised CD4+ T cells from peripheral blood mononuclear cells, obtained in the first trimester of pregnancy. These receptors were taken from a female donor with multiple sclerosis, enrolled in a pregnancy study.

The chain links TRBV7-9 to TRBJ1-5, with no clear D. Looked up from germline, CDR1 is SEHNR and CDR2 is FQNEAQ (reference sequence). This CDR3 is 14 amino acids long. V dropped 0 bases and J dropped 4 bases, with 7 bases sitting between them. In DNA form, the CDR3 reads TGTGCCAGCAGCTTAGCGGGCCGTAATCAGCCCCAGCATTTT. It specifies CASSLAGRNQPQHF.

The chain has TRBV5-1 and TRBJ1-5, with TRBD1 matching 7 bases. V was clipped by 4 bases and J by 0 bases; unmatched bases: 4. The length of the CDR3 is 15 residues. Germline V gives CDR1 SGHRS, CDR2 YFSETQ. In DNA, the CDR3 is TGCGCCAGCAGCGTCAGGGGGGATAGCAATCAGCCCCAGCATTTT. It encodes CASSVRGDSNQPQHF.

The sample holds a few counts of this clone. V usage is TRBV29-1 and J usage is TRBJ2-3; maybe TRBD2 (6 bases). This CDR3 has 12 amino acids. Germline CDR1 reads SQVTM; CDR2 reads ANQGSEA. V lost 8 bases to trimming and J lost 4 bases, with 13 bases between them. In nucleotides, the CDR3 is TGCAGCTTCGTGCGGGGTCCAGATACGCAGTATTTT. Protein: CSFVRGPDTQYF.

This rearrangement joins TRBV30 to TRBJ2-1, with D unresolved. The germline gives CDR1 GTSNPN, CDR2 SVGIG (reference sequence). The CDR3 consists of 13 residues. V lost 3 bases and J 3 bases, leaving 9 bases between the germline ends. In nucleotides, the CDR3 is TGTGCCTGGAGGGAAAACTACTACAATGAGCAGTTCTTC. Protein: CAWRENYYNEQFF.

The rearrangement uses TRBV7-2 and TRBJ2-4, with D possibly TRBD2 on 5 matching bases. CDR3 length: 16 residues. Per the germline V gene, CDR1 is SGHTA and CDR2 is FQGNSA. V lost 0 bases, J lost 4 bases, and 13 bases lay in between. CDR3 bases: TGTGCCAGCAGCTTAGCTACGGGAACCGCTAAAAACATTCAGTACTTC. Amino acid sequence: CASSLATGTAKNIQYF.

This sequence joins TRBV11-3 and TRBJ2-3; 9 bases align to TRBD1. Germline CDR1 SGHNT, CDR2 YENEEA. This CDR3 has 16 amino acids. Germline trimming cut 1 base from V and 2 bases from J; bases unmatched to any gene: 4. The CDR3 protein is CASSLAGTGPTDTQYF. DNA for the CDR3: TGTGCCAGCAGCTTAGCCGGGACAGGGCCCACAGATACGCAGTATTTT.

The chain links TRBV19 to TRBJ2-7; 8 nucleotides match TRBD2. This CDR3 comprises 14 residues. Germline V gives CDR1 LNHDA, CDR2 SQIVND (reference sequence). V was clipped by 4 bases and J by 4 bases; unmatched bases: 6. The CDR3 loop is CASSNSGVLYEQYF. The CDR3 DNA reads as TGTGCCAGTAGTAATAGCGGGGTTTTATACGAGCAGTACTTC.

CDR3 sequence (DNA): TGTGCCAGCAGCTTAGGGCCAGGTGGCAATCAGCCCCAGCATTTT. It encodes CASSLGPGGNQPQHF. The gene calls are TRBV7-8 and TRBJ1-5; D unresolved. V lost 1 base and J 2 bases, leaving 9 bases between the germline ends. The length of the CDR3 is 15 residues. Germline V gene data show CDR1 as SGHVS and CDR2 as FQNEAQ.